The 10 T cell receptor beta chains in this list originate from one sample, sequenced in a study of T cell repertoires in cytomegalovirus infection. TCRdb reanalysed the reads using MiXCR and keeps one entry per CDR3 protein. This table has more than 400,000 distinct CDR3 sequences, more than 20% appearing once. The sequencing input was PBMCs. The receptors come from a human donor in good health (CMV status not recorded). Some clones in this sample may be carry-over from other donors' samples.

A few counts support this clonotype. The chain recombines TRBV27 with TRBJ1-1, with D unresolved. Deletions cut 5 bases from V and 4 bases from J, with 14 bases between. This CDR3 is built from 14 residues. CDR1 and CDR2 from the germline V gene are MNHEY and SMNVEV (reference sequence). DNA of the CDR3: TGTGCCAGCAGTCTCACCCCGGGTTCCACTGAAGCTTTCTTT. This translates into CASSLTPGSTEAFF.

This clonotype was seen more than once but under ten times. This chain uses TRBV7-9 with TRBJ2-3, with a weak D call TRBD1 (7 bases). There are 15 residues in the CDR3. Germline V gene lookup returns CDR1 SEHNR and CDR2 FQNEAQ (reference sequence). Trimming took off 5 bases at V and 4 bases at J, with 16 bases between the two ends. CDR3 bases: TGTGCCAGCAGCCCCCGACAGGGAGGCCCAGATACGCAGTATTTT. Translating gives CASSPRQGGPDTQYF.

This chain uses TRBV6-2 or TRBV6-3 with TRBJ2-3; TRBD1 aligns across 9 bases. The CDR3 consists of 17 residues. Germline trimming cut 2 bases from V and 2 bases from J; bases unmatched to any gene: 8. The germline gives CDR1 MNHEY, CDR2 SVGEGT. The CDR3, as DNA: TGTGCCAGCAGTTACCCGCCTTGGACAGGGGTCACAGATACGCAGTATTTT. Its protein product is CASSYPPWTGVTDTQYF.

This chain's CDR3 is CASTRHGSSYNEQFF. In DNA, the CDR3 is TGTGCCAGCACCCGCCACGGGAGCTCCTACAATGAGCAGTTCTTC. J is TRBJ2-1 and V is TRBV12-3 or TRBV12-4; a possible D gene is TRBD2 (6 bases). Trimming stripped 7 bases from V and 0 bases from J, with 13 bases between. The CDR3 is 15 residues long.

This clonotype was detected many times. This chain uses TRBV7-2 with TRBJ2-3; D is uncertain. The CDR3 is 14 amino acids. The V gene's germline CDR1 is SGHTA and CDR2 FQGNSA. V was clipped by 2 bases and J by 0 bases, with 6 bases between them. The CDR3 here is CASSLLLSTDTQYF. CDR3 nucleotides: TGTGCCAGCAGCTTACTTCTGAGCACAGATACGCAGTATTTT.

The genes are TRBV6-2 or TRBV6-3 and TRBJ2-7, with a tentative D call TRBD2 (5 bases). Germline V lookup: CDR1 MNHEY, CDR2 SVGEGT. The CDR3 totals 13 residues. V was trimmed by 3 bases and J by 3 bases, leaving 9 bases between them. The CDR3 DNA reads as TGTGCCAGCAGTTATCGGGAACGCTACGAGCAGTACGTC. It is translated as CASSYRERYEQYV.

V gene TRBV6-2 or TRBV6-3 combines with J gene TRBJ1-2; no definite D call. The V end lost 4 bases, the J end lost 8 bases, and 11 bases lay between the germline ends. This CDR3 is built from 12 residues. Per germline, CDR1 MNHEY and CDR2 SVGEGT. DNA for the CDR3: TGTGCCAGCAGTTCCGGAGGGCACGGCTACACCTTC. Translation: CASSSGGHGYTF.

The genes are TRBV7-8 and TRBJ2-7; maybe TRBD2 (6 bases). Germline V lookup: CDR1 SGHVS, CDR2 FQNEAQ. The CDR3 length is 16 residues. Trimming took off 0 bases at V and 4 bases at J, with 16 bases between the two ends. This CDR3 reads CASSLALAPALYEQYV. CDR3 DNA sequence: TGTGCCAGCAGCTTAGCCCTAGCGCCCGCTCTTTACGAGCAGTACGTC.

The chain has TRBV5-6 and TRBJ1-2; the D gene is possibly TRBD1 (5 bases). The V and J ends lost 3 bases and 3 bases respectively, with 9 bases between them. Per germline, CDR1 SGHDT and CDR2 YYEEEE. This CDR3 comprises 13 residues. The CDR3 DNA follows: TGTGCCAGCAGCTCGACAGTAGACTATGGCTACACCTTC. As protein: CASSSTVDYGYTF. Full variable domain (remainder filled in from reference TRBV5-6 and TRBJ1-2): DAGVTQSPTHLIKTRGQQVTLRCSPKSGHDTVSWYQQALGQGPQFIFQYYEEEERQRGNFPDRFSGHQFPNYSSELNVNALLLGDSALYLCASSSTVDYGYTFGSGTRLTVV.

V and J are TRBV9 and TRBJ1-1; D gene ambiguous. V gave up 3 bases and J gave up 6 bases, with 15 bases separating them. The germline V gene encodes CDR1 SGDLS and CDR2 YYNGEE. This CDR3 contains 14 residues. The CDR3 region has the DNA TGTGCCAGCAGCGGAGGACTCGGGGAGGCTGAAGCTTTCTTT. Encoded protein: CASSGGLGEAEAFF. Full variable domain (missing parts from reference TRBV9 and TRBJ1-1): DSGVTQTPKHLITATGQRVTLRCSPRSGDLSVYWYQQSLDQGLQFLIQYYNGEERAKGNILERFSAQQFPDLHSELNLSSLELGDSALYFCASSGGLGEAEAFFGQGTRLTVV.